Listed below are T cell receptor beta chains from one sample, sequenced in a study of OX40 agonist ivuxolimab in advanced cancers. Libraries were prepared by immunoSEQ multiplex PCR; TCRdb keeps only in-frame clonotypes and omits some of them. The table includes 73,000 or so clones, 70% to 90% detected once. Specimen: CD4+ or CD8+ T cells sorted from blood, collected in a trial of the OX40 agonist ivuxolimab. The receptors originated from an adult with an advanced solid tumor such as melanoma, head and neck, liver or kidney cancer. Both conserved end residues are part of each CDR3. A D gene is named only where the DNA matches it firmly. Size values are once, few and many counts, or a class for expanded clones, and some rows have none.

CDR3 DNA: TGTGCCACCACGGGACAGGGTTTCGAAGAGACCCAGTACTTC
CDR3 protein: CATTGQGFEETQYF
D gene: TRBD1
V gene: TRBV10-3
clone size: -
J gene: TRBJ2-5

CDR3 DNA: TGCGCCAGCAGCCGGGACAGCTTCAATCAGCCCCAGCATTTT
CDR3 protein: CASSRDSFNQPQHF
D gene: TRBD1
V gene: TRBV5-1
clone size: once
J gene: TRBJ1-5

CDR3 DNA: TGTGCCAGCAGCTTGGGGAGGAGTGGGGCCAACGTCCTGACTTTC
CDR3 protein: CASSLGRSGANVLTF
D gene: -
V gene: TRBV5-4
clone size: -
J gene: TRBJ2-6

CDR3 DNA: TGTGCCAGCAGCCCCCAGGGGGCCTACGAGCAGTACTTC
CDR3 protein: CASSPQGAYEQYF
D gene: TRBD1
V gene: TRBV9
clone size: -
J gene: TRBJ2-7

CDR3 DNA: TGTGCCAGCAGCTTGTACCCTGGGGGTCTAAGCTCCTACAATGAGCAGTTCTTC
CDR3 protein: CASSLYPGGLSSYNEQFF
D gene: -
V gene: TRBV7-2
clone size: -
J gene: TRBJ2-1

CDR3 DNA: TGTGCCAGCAGACCAACAGGGGACGGCTATGGCTACACCTTC
CDR3 protein: CASRPTGDGYGYTF
D gene: TRBD1
V gene: TRBV6-4
clone size: -
J gene: TRBJ1-2

CDR3 DNA: TGTGCCTGGAGCAGACAGGGGAACCGCTATGGCTACACCTTC
CDR3 protein: CAWSRQGNRYGYTF
D gene: TRBD1
V gene: TRBV30
clone size: -
J gene: TRBJ1-2

CDR3 DNA: TGTGCCAGCAGCTTCGCCTCGAACACTGAAGCTTTCTTT
CDR3 protein: CASSFASNTEAFF
D gene: -
V gene: TRBV7-2
clone size: -
J gene: TRBJ1-1

CDR3 DNA: TGTGCCAGCAGTGCGGAGGGCAGGGGCCCTGGCTACACCTTC
CDR3 protein: CASSAEGRGPGYTF
D gene: -
V gene: TRBV25-1
clone size: -
J gene: TRBJ1-2

CDR3 DNA: TGTGCCAGCAGCTTGGTGGGGGGGGCCACAGATACGCAGTATTTT
CDR3 protein: CASSLVGGATDTQYF
D gene: -
V gene: TRBV7-6
clone size: -
J gene: TRBJ2-3

CDR3 DNA: TGTGCCAGCAGCCCACGGGACAGAACCTACGAGCAGTACTTC
CDR3 protein: CASSPRDRTYEQYF
D gene: TRBD1
V gene: TRBV11-3
clone size: -
J gene: TRBJ2-7

CDR3 DNA: TGTGCCTGGAACGTTGGTTGGGCTGATACGCAGTATTTT
CDR3 protein: CAWNVGWADTQYF
D gene: -
V gene: TRBV30
clone size: once
J gene: TRBJ2-3

CDR3 DNA: TGCAGCGCTAAGGGACAGGGAGGGCAGCCCCAGCATTTT
CDR3 protein: CSAKGQGGQPQHF
D gene: TRBD1
V gene: TRBV29-1
clone size: -
J gene: TRBJ1-5

CDR3 DNA: TGTGCCAGCAGCTTAGCAGGGACTCCCGGCCAAGAGACCCAGTACTTC
CDR3 protein: CASSLAGTPGQETQYF
D gene: -
V gene: TRBV7-9
clone size: -
J gene: TRBJ2-5

CDR3 DNA: TGTGCCAGCAGTTACCGCCCAGGAACAGAAGCTTTCTTT
CDR3 protein: CASSYRPGTEAFF
D gene: -
V gene: TRBV6-6
clone size: -
J gene: TRBJ1-1

CDR3 DNA: TGTGCCAGCAGTACCCTTGGACAGGGGCGAGGCTACACCTTC
CDR3 protein: CASSTLGQGRGYTF
D gene: TRBD1
V gene: TRBV28
clone size: -
J gene: TRBJ1-2

CDR3 DNA: TGTGCCATCAGTGAGGGAACAGGGCGAAAAGCTTTCTTT
CDR3 protein: CAISEGTGRKAFF
D gene: -
V gene: TRBV10-3
clone size: -
J gene: TRBJ1-1

CDR3 DNA: TGTGCCAGCAGCTTGCGGTTCGGCGGACAGGATACGCAGTATTTT
CDR3 protein: CASSLRFGGQDTQYF
D gene: -
V gene: TRBV7-2
clone size: -
J gene: TRBJ2-3

CDR3 DNA: TGTGCCAGCAGTTACCCCGGGTGGGATGAGCAGTTCTTC
CDR3 protein: CASSYPGWDEQFF
D gene: -
V gene: TRBV6-6
clone size: -
J gene: TRBJ2-1

CDR3 DNA: TGTGCCAGTAGTACTCCAGCGGGAGGGCCAATTGGGGAGACCCAGTACTTC
CDR3 protein: CASSTPAGGPIGETQYF
D gene: TRBD2
V gene: TRBV19
clone size: -
J gene: TRBJ2-5

CDR3 DNA: TGCAGCGTTTGTGGACAGGGGCTTACAGATACGCAGTATTTT
CDR3 protein: CSVCGQGLTDTQYF
D gene: TRBD1
V gene: TRBV29-1
clone size: -
J gene: TRBJ2-3

CDR3 DNA: TGTGCCAGCTCCCCAGTCACGAACACCGGGGAGCTGTTTTTT
CDR3 protein: CASSPVTNTGELFF
D gene: -
V gene: TRBV18
clone size: -
J gene: TRBJ2-2

CDR3 DNA: TGTGCCAGCAGCCGGAGCTTCAATCAGCCCCAGCATTTT
CDR3 protein: CASSRSFNQPQHF
D gene: -
V gene: TRBV28
clone size: few
J gene: TRBJ1-5

CDR3 DNA: TGTGCCAGCAGCTTTACGCCCAGTTCTGGAAACACCATATATTTT
CDR3 protein: CASSFTPSSGNTIYF
D gene: -
V gene: TRBV7-9
clone size: -
J gene: TRBJ1-3

CDR3 DNA: TGTGCCAGTAGCGAGGACAGGGGGCGGTCGAGTGAAAAACTGTTTTTT
CDR3 protein: CASSEDRGRSSEKLFF
D gene: TRBD1
V gene: TRBV19
clone size: -
J gene: TRBJ1-4

CDR3 DNA: TGTGCCAGCAGTGAAAGCCGGTCGGGGACAGGGTGGAACTCCGAGCAGTACTTC
CDR3 protein: CASSESRSGTGWNSEQYF
D gene: TRBD1
V gene: TRBV2
clone size: -
J gene: TRBJ2-7

CDR3 DNA: TGTGCCGCAGCCAAACAGTCCTACGAGCAGTACTTC
CDR3 protein: CAAAKQSYEQYF
D gene: -
V gene: TRBV28
clone size: -
J gene: TRBJ2-7

CDR3 DNA: TGTGCCAGCAGCTTGGCCTGGGGTGCGAACACTGAAGCTTTCTTT
CDR3 protein: CASSLAWGANTEAFF
D gene: -
V gene: TRBV5-6
clone size: -
J gene: TRBJ1-1

CDR3 DNA: TGTGCCAGCAGCAAGACTAGTGGGAGCTCCTACGAGCAGTACTTC
CDR3 protein: CASSKTSGSSYEQYF
D gene: -
V gene: TRBV7-9
clone size: once
J gene: TRBJ2-7

CDR3 DNA: TGTGCCAGCAGCTTTCTAGGGAGCAATCAGCCCCAGCATTTT
CDR3 protein: CASSFLGSNQPQHF
D gene: -
V gene: TRBV5-8
clone size: few
J gene: TRBJ1-5

CDR3 DNA: TGCGCCAGCAGCACGGAATCAGGGAGGGAGACCCAGTACTTC
CDR3 protein: CASSTESGRETQYF
D gene: -
V gene: TRBV5-1
clone size: once
J gene: TRBJ2-5

CDR3 DNA: TGTGCCAGTAGCTTCCGGGACAGGGGGCGCCGGGAGCTGTTTTTT
CDR3 protein: CASSFRDRGRRELFF
D gene: TRBD1
V gene: TRBV19
clone size: -
J gene: TRBJ2-2

CDR3 DNA: TGTGCCAGTAGTATACAGGGGGCAGGGGCCAACGTCCTGACTTTC
CDR3 protein: CASSIQGAGANVLTF
D gene: TRBD1
V gene: TRBV19
clone size: -
J gene: TRBJ2-6

CDR3 DNA: TGTGCCTGGGACACAGGGAGGGCTAATAGCAATCAGCCCCAGCATTTT
CDR3 protein: CAWDTGRANSNQPQHF
D gene: -
V gene: TRBV30
clone size: once
J gene: TRBJ1-5

CDR3 DNA: TGTGCCAGTAGTATCTGGACAGGGGGCAAAGATACGCAGTATTTT
CDR3 protein: CASSIWTGGKDTQYF
D gene: TRBD1
V gene: TRBV19
clone size: -
J gene: TRBJ2-3

CDR3 DNA: TGTGCCAGCAGCTTCGGTTTTACCGGGGAGCTGTTTTTT
CDR3 protein: CASSFGFTGELFF
D gene: -
V gene: TRBV5-6
clone size: -
J gene: TRBJ2-2

CDR3 DNA: TGCAGCGCCGGACAGGGGGCCTACGAGCAGTACTTC
CDR3 protein: CSAGQGAYEQYF
D gene: TRBD1
V gene: TRBV29-1
clone size: -
J gene: TRBJ2-7

CDR3 DNA: TGCAGCTGTTTCCAGGGTCGTCAAGAGACCCAGTACTTC
CDR3 protein: CSCFQGRQETQYF
D gene: -
V gene: TRBV29-1
clone size: -
J gene: TRBJ2-5

CDR3 DNA: TGTGCCAGCAGCCCCCCCGGGGCGTACTACTCCTATAATTCACCCCTCCACTTT
CDR3 protein: CASSPPGAYYSYNSPLHF
D gene: -
V gene: TRBV7-8
clone size: -
J gene: TRBJ1-6

CDR3 DNA: TGTGCCAGCAGCTTAACCGGGACAGGGGGTGAAAAACTGTTTTTT
CDR3 protein: CASSLTGTGGEKLFF
D gene: TRBD1
V gene: TRBV7-9
clone size: once
J gene: TRBJ1-4

CDR3 DNA: TGTGCCAGCAGCTTAGGGATCCGGGACAGGGGGACAGAGACCCAGTACTTC
CDR3 protein: CASSLGIRDRGTETQYF
D gene: TRBD1
V gene: TRBV7-9
clone size: -
J gene: TRBJ2-5

CDR3 DNA: TGTGCCAGCAGCTTAGTGTGGCAGGGGGGCGAGCAGTACTTC
CDR3 protein: CASSLVWQGGEQYF
D gene: -
V gene: TRBV11-2
clone size: once
J gene: TRBJ2-7

CDR3 DNA: TGTGCCAGTCGAGCTAGGGGGCAAAACTTAGCTTTCTTT
CDR3 protein: CASRARGQNLAFF
D gene: TRBD1
V gene: TRBV27
clone size: -
J gene: TRBJ1-1

CDR3 DNA: TGTGCTAGTGGTTTGGACTTCCAAGGGGTCACTGAAGCTTTCTTT
CDR3 protein: CASGLDFQGVTEAFF
D gene: -
V gene: TRBV12-5
clone size: -
J gene: TRBJ1-1

CDR3 DNA: TGTGCCAGCAGTTTCAAACCTCGCGACAGCGCCCTCAACAATGAGCAGTTCTTC
CDR3 protein: CASSFKPRDSALNNEQFF
D gene: -
V gene: TRBV27
clone size: -
J gene: TRBJ2-1

CDR3 DNA: TGTGCCAGCAAGAAAGGGACTAGCGGGTCCTCCTACGAGCAGTACTTC
CDR3 protein: CASKKGTSGSSYEQYF
D gene: TRBD2
V gene: TRBV2
clone size: -
J gene: TRBJ2-7

CDR3 DNA: TGTGCCACCAGCAGATCTAATCCCCGTTATAGCAATCAGCCCCAGCATTTT
CDR3 protein: CATSRSNPRYSNQPQHF
D gene: -
V gene: TRBV15
clone size: -
J gene: TRBJ1-5

CDR3 DNA: TGTGCCAGCCGGAGGAGCGGGGGGGTCCAAGAGACCCAGTACTTC
CDR3 protein: CASRRSGGVQETQYF
D gene: TRBD2
V gene: TRBV18
clone size: -
J gene: TRBJ2-5

CDR3 DNA: TGTGCCAGCAGCAACAACAGGGGCGGTTCACCCCTCCACTTT
CDR3 protein: CASSNNRGGSPLHF
D gene: TRBD1
V gene: TRBV7-2
clone size: -
J gene: TRBJ1-6

CDR3 DNA: TGTGCCAGCAGCTTGATCGGAGCTAGCACAGATACGCAGTATTTT
CDR3 protein: CASSLIGASTDTQYF
D gene: -
V gene: TRBV5-6
clone size: -
J gene: TRBJ2-3

CDR3 DNA: TGTGCCAGCAGCTACTATGGGGGGATTCCGTACGAGCAGTACTTC
CDR3 protein: CASSYYGGIPYEQYF
D gene: -
V gene: TRBV5-8
clone size: -
J gene: TRBJ2-7

CDR3 DNA: TGTGCCAGCAGCTTGGAAGAGTTCTATGGCTACACCTTC
CDR3 protein: CASSLEEFYGYTF
D gene: -
V gene: TRBV5-6
clone size: -
J gene: TRBJ1-2

CDR3 DNA: TGTGCCAGCAGCCTCCGGCGGGAGGGGATGGGAAACACCGGGGAGCTGTTTTTT
CDR3 protein: CASSLRREGMGNTGELFF
D gene: TRBD2
V gene: TRBV2
clone size: -
J gene: TRBJ2-2

CDR3 DNA: TGTGCCTGGAGTGTCGCGGAGGGGGATCAGCCCCAGCATTTT
CDR3 protein: CAWSVAEGDQPQHF
D gene: -
V gene: TRBV30
clone size: few
J gene: TRBJ1-5